This T cell receptor (beta chain) was recorded in a study of T-cell memory formation after mild COVID-19. TCRdb independently ran MiXCR on the 5' RACE reads; one entry per CDR3 protein. Of about 560,000 distinct CDR3 sequences listed, 18% are singletons. CDR1 SGHAT and CDR2 FQNNGV come from the germline V gene. Germline trimming cut 5 bases from V and 5 bases from J; bases unmatched to any gene: 10. The CDR3 has 15 amino acids. The chain joins TRBV11-2 to TRBJ2-5, with 8 bases identical to TRBD1. Sequenced input: PBMCs or a T cell subset sorted from them (not recorded which). This TCR was sampled from an adult woman who had mild COVID-19 (a few samples of this study predate the infection). Cell type and time point are not known. The CDR3 sequence: CASSPWDRISETQYF. CDR3 DNA: TGTGCCAGCAGCCCTTGGGACAGGATTAGCGAGACCCAGTACTTC.